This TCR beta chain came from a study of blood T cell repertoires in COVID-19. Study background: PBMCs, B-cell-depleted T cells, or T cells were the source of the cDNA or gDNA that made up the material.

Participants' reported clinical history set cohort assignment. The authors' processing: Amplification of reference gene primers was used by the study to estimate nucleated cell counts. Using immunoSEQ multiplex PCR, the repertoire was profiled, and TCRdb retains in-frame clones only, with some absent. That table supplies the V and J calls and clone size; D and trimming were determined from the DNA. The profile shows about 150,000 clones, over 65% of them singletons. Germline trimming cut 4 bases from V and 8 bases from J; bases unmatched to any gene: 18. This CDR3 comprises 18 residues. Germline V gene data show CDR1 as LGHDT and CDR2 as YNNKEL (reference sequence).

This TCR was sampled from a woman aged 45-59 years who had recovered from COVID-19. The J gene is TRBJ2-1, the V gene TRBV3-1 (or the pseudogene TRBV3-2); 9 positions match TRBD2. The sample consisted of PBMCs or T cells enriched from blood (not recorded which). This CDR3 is CASSLNNLRGGAGYEQFF. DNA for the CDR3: TGTGCCAGCAGCCTTAACAACCTCCGCGGGGGGGCAGGCTATGAGCAGTTCTTC.